The 13 T cell receptor beta chains listed next were all sequenced from one sample in a study of shared clonotypes between healthy human individuals. Measured with immunoSEQ multiplex PCR; TCRdb has only the in-frame clones, and not every one. This table has around 700,000 clones, roughly 70% appearing once. Sequenced material: memory CD4+ T cells sorted from blood. The subset is: CD45RA-negative fraction. Every receptor here comes from a woman in her thirties in good health.

The gene calls are TRBV19 and TRBJ2-4; D gene ambiguous. This CDR3 is 16 amino acids long. V dropped 1 base and J dropped 0 bases, with 10 bases sitting between them. The germline V gene has CDR1 LNHDA and CDR2 SQIVND (reference sequence). CDR3 in amino acids: CASSIGGRVAKNIQYF. CDR3 sequence (DNA): TGTGCCAGTAGTATAGGAGGCCGTGTAGCCAAAAACATTCAGTACTTC.

The CDR3 sequence is CASSASPVGSYNEQFF. DNA for the CDR3: TGTGCCAGCAGCGCGTCTCCTGTTGGCTCCTACAATGAGCAGTTCTTC. The gene calls are TRBV9 and TRBJ2-1, with no clear D. The V gene lost 3 bases and the J gene lost 0 bases, with 13 bases spanning the gap. The V gene's germline CDR1 is SGDLS and CDR2 YYNGEE. The length of the CDR3 is 16 residues.

This chain joins TRBV10-2 and TRBJ2-7, with 12 bases identical to TRBD1. Per germline, CDR1 WSHSY and CDR2 SAAADI. V dropped 2 bases and J dropped 0; count of bases not matched to a gene: 5. The CDR3 contains 17 residues. CDR3 in amino acids: CASSELGTGGASYEQYF. DNA for the CDR3: TGCGCCAGCAGTGAGCTCGGGACAGGGGGCGCCTCCTACGAGCAGTACTTC.

In DNA form, the CDR3 reads TGTGCCAGCAGTTCCACGACTAGCGGGAGTAGCGAGCAGTACTTC. Amino acids: CASSSTTSGSSEQYF. The chain links TRBV6-6 to TRBJ2-7; 12 nucleotides line up with TRBD2. The CDR3 has 15 amino acids. The germline V gene encodes CDR1 MNHNY and CDR2 SVGAGI (reference sequence). With V trimmed by 4 bases and J by 6 bases, 7 bases remained unmatched.

J is TRBJ2-1 and V is TRBV5-4; 11 bases fit TRBD2. Germline lookup yields CDR1 SGHNT and CDR2 YYREEE (reference sequence). V was pared by 5 bases and J by 4 bases, with 5 bases of the junction left unmatched. The CDR3 has 15 residues. Here the CDR3 reads CASSKTSGDYNEQFF. Written as DNA, the CDR3 is TGTGCCAGCAGTAAGACTAGCGGGGATTACAATGAGCAGTTCTTC. The full variable domain, completed using reference TRBV5-4 and TRBJ2-1, is ETGVTQSPTHLIKTRGQQVTLRCSSQSGHNTVSWYQQALGQGPQFIFQYYREEENGRGNFPPRFSGLQFPNYSSELNVNALELDDSALYLCASSKTSGDYNEQFFGPGTRLTVL.

The genes are TRBV7-2 and TRBJ1-2; TRBD1 matches 8 bases. Germline trimming cut 5 bases from V and 2 bases from J; bases unmatched to any gene: 4. The length of the CDR3 is 14 residues. Germline CDR1 reads SGHTA; CDR2 reads FQGNSA. The CDR3 sequence is CASSKDRVNYGYTF. The CDR3 DNA reads TGTGCCAGCAGCAAGGACAGGGTCAACTATGGCTACACCTTC.

V is TRBV28 and J is TRBJ1-1, with a tentative D call TRBD1 (5 bases). V was shortened by 4 bases and J by 10 bases, with 19 bases between the two germline ends. CDR1 MDHEN and CDR2 SYDVKM come from the germline V gene. This CDR3 comprises 14 residues. CDR3 loop: CASSYSVGGPGAFF. DNA for the CDR3: TGTGCCAGCAGTTATTCGGTCGGGGGACCCGGAGCTTTCTTT. Combining the CDR3 with reference TRBV28 and TRBJ1-1 gives the whole variable domain DVKVTQSSRYLVKRTGEKVFLECVQDMDHENMFWYRQDPGLGLRLIYFSYDVKMKEKGDIPEGYSVSREKKERFSLILESASTNQTSMYLCASSYSVGGPGAFFGQGTRLTVV.

The J gene is TRBJ1-5, the V gene TRBV19; D unresolved. There are 15 residues in the CDR3. V lost 1 base and J lost 4, with 11 bases in between. The germline gives CDR1 LNHDA, CDR2 SQIVND (reference sequence). The CDR3 DNA is TGTGCCAGTAGTATAGGGGCGGCAGCGAATCAGCCCCAGCATTTT. The encoded protein is CASSIGAAANQPQHF.

The rearrangement links TRBV7-8 to TRBJ1-5; no definite D call. CDR3 length: 16 residues. Germline CDR1 reads SGHVS; CDR2 reads FQNEAQ. V was shortened by 5 bases and J by 4 bases, with 18 bases between the two germline ends. Here the CDR3 DNA reads TGTGCCAGCAGCCTCCTGATGGCATCGCCTAATCAGCCCCAGCATTTT. This translates into CASSLLMASPNQPQHF.

A single count supports this clone. In DNA form, the CDR3 reads TGTGCCAGTAGGTTACGGACAGGGGGAGAAGAGACCCAGTACTTC. Amino acid sequence: CASRLRTGGEETQYF. The rearrangement joins TRBV19 to TRBJ2-5; 10 nucleotides align to TRBD1. Germline V gives CDR1 LNHDA, CDR2 SQIVND (reference sequence). Germline trimming cut 6 bases from V and 3 bases from J; bases unmatched to any gene: 7. The CDR3 length is 15 residues.

The rearrangement links TRBV6-5 to TRBJ1-5; possible D gene TRBD1, 5 bases. The V end was cut by 6 bases, the J end by 4 bases, with 16 bases between. The CDR3 spans 15 residues. Germline loops: CDR1 MNHEY, CDR2 SVGAGI. CDR3 in amino acids: CASSPWEGPNQPQHF. In DNA, the CDR3 is TGTGCCAGCAGCCCCTGGGAGGGGCCAAATCAGCCCCAGCATTTT.

The gene calls are TRBV4-1 and TRBJ2-3, with D possibly TRBD1 on 6 matching bases. This CDR3 contains 16 residues. The V and J ends lost 4 bases and 2 bases respectively, with 16 bases between them. Germline values: CDR1 MGHRA, CDR2 YSYEKL. The CDR3 DNA sequence: TGCGCCAGCAGCCCCGTAAGGACAGTTGACACAGATACGCAGTATTTT. Translated: CASSPVRTVDTDTQYF.

This clone was recorded a few times. The chain is built from TRBV28 and TRBJ1-2; 7 nucleotides align to TRBD1. Germline assignment: CDR1 MDHEN and CDR2 SYDVKM. After removal of 8 bases from V and 4 bases from J, the junction contained 7 bases not matched to a gene. This CDR3 has 13 residues. The CDR3 spells CASGPGGAYGYTF. For the CDR3, the DNA is TGTGCCAGCGGCCCAGGGGGAGCCTATGGCTACACCTTC.